There are many counts of the clone carrying this T cell receptor beta chain. Antigen unknown. V lost 0 bases and J lost 6, with 11 bases in between. Per the germline V gene, CDR1 is MNHEY and CDR2 is SMNVEV (reference sequence). This CDR3 region has 14 residues. The sample originates from a study of Graves' ophthalmopathy and Graves' hyperthyroidism. Study-wide results and caveats: The authors also found most expanded thyroid clonotypes above 0.001 frequency in blood.

The study amplified TCR beta CDR3 regions using RNA transcripts. Scientists carried out first-round RT-PCR using HTBI primers and then a second-round multiplex PCR. MiXCR, applied by TCRdb to the multiplex PCR reads, yields one record per CDR3 protein. There are a few hundred thousand distinct CDR3 sequences in the sample; 15% to 17% occur only once, and around 6.6% lies in the top ten. Clinical symptoms and serum thyroxine were used for diagnosis; TRAb, thyroid ultrasound and orbital computed tomography were also relied on. V is TRBV27 and J is TRBJ1-1; unclear D gene. This TCR derives from a woman in her late teens or twenties with stable Graves' hyperthyroidism. Sequenced material: peripheral blood. In DNA, the CDR3 is TGTGCCAGCAGTTTATCGACGGGGTTCGCTGAAGCTTTCTTT. This codes for CASSLSTGFAEAFF.